Shown below are 5 T cell receptor beta chains from a single sample sequenced in a study of blood T cell repertoires in COVID-19. Here immunoSEQ multiplex PCR was the method, and the copy in TCRdb shows in-frame clones only, minus some. Counted here are hundreds of thousands of clones, around 90% occurring once; the ten biggest clones make up about 6.5%. The sample comprised peripheral blood. All receptors derive from a man in his sixties who had recovered from COVID-19.

The chain's CDR3 is CASSKEDRGVGNTIYF. CDR3 in DNA: TGTGCCAGCAGCAAAGAAGACAGGGGGGTAGGAAACACCATATATTTT. The J gene is TRBJ1-3, the V gene TRBV21-1; the table's D call, TRBD1, has no DNA check behind it. TRBV21-1 has pseudogene status. The CDR3 is made up of 16 amino acids.

In its sample, this clone was seen once. The gene calls are TRBV6-2 or TRBV6-3 and TRBJ2-5; D is uncertain. V was trimmed by 3 bases and J by 1 base, leaving 9 bases between them. The CDR3 totals 14 residues. Germline lookup yields CDR1 MNHEY and CDR2 SVGEGT. CDR3 protein: CASSYFGPQETQYF. The CDR3 coding sequence is TGTGCCAGCAGTTATTTTGGCCCCCAAGAGACCCAGTACTTC.

The chain employs TRBV19 and TRBJ1-2; tentative D call: TRBD1 (5 bases). Trimming took 7 bases from V and 3 from J, leaving 18 bases between them. This CDR3 is 15 amino acids long. CDR1 is LNHDA and CDR2 is SQIVND in the germline V gene (reference sequence). CDR3 in amino acids: CASIAPGRDYYGYTF. The CDR3 coding sequence is TGTGCCAGTATAGCCCCGGGCAGGGACTACTATGGCTACACCTTC.

With respect to this clone: One end of the junction is discordant with germline, which a read error may explain. Distinct nucleotide sequences in the sample also encode this CDR3. This chain links TRBV30 with TRBJ1-4, with a possible D match to TRBD1 (5 bases). Germline V gene data show CDR1 as GTSNPN and CDR2 as SVGIG (reference sequence). This CDR3 is built from 14 residues. CDR3 sequence: CAWSEVLGGEKLFF. The DNA for the CDR3 is TGTGCTTGGAGTGAAGTCCTGGGGGGTGAAAAACTGTTTTTT.

The chain recombines TRBV5-1 with TRBJ1-3; D is possibly TRBD1 (6 bases). This CDR3 contains 16 residues. Germline V gene sequence: CDR1 SGHRS, CDR2 YFSETQ. V gave up 4 bases and J gave up 2 bases, with 16 bases separating them. The CDR3 bases are TGCGCCAGCAGCCAACAGGGCCTTATCCCTGGAAACACCATATATTTT. This translates into CASSQQGLIPGNTIYF. Full variable domain (missing parts from reference TRBV5-1 and TRBJ1-3): KAGVTQTPRYLIKTRGQQVTLSCSPISGHRSVSWYQQTPGQGLQFLFEYFSETQRNKGNFPGRFSGRQFSNSRSEMNVSTLELGDSALYLCASSQQGLIPGNTIYFGEGSWLTVV.